The T cell receptor beta chain under discussion was sequenced for a study of blood T cell repertoires in COVID-19. The method was immunoSEQ multiplex PCR; TCRdb's version includes in-frame clones alone and lacks a portion of them. This table holds some 140,000 clones, around 79% found once. The CDR3 length is 14 residues. V was shortened by 0 bases and J by 5 bases, with 7 bases between the two germline ends. CDR1 and CDR2 from the germline V gene are MNHEY and SMNVEV (reference sequence). The clonotype comes from a man aged 55 to 70 with acute or convalescent COVID-19. The chain links TRBV27 to TRBJ2-2; D is perhaps TRBD2 (5 bases). The source material was peripheral blood. The DNA for the CDR3 is TGTGCCAGCAGTTTATCTGGGAGTACCGGGGAGCTGTTTTTT. Translating it yields CASSLSGSTGELFF.